This T cell receptor beta chain is drawn from a study of T cell changes during pregnancy in multiple sclerosis. Here immunoSEQ multiplex PCR was the method, and the copy in TCRdb shows in-frame clones only, minus some. The table includes some 67,000 clones, 91% detected once. CDR1 is LNHDA, CDR2 SQIVND, per germline (reference sequence). The CDR3 runs to 14 residues. V lost 4 bases to trimming and J lost 7 bases; unmatched junction nucleotides: 4. This receptor was identified in a female donor with multiple sclerosis, enrolled in a pregnancy study. J is TRBJ1-4 and V is TRBV19, with 9 bases that match TRBD1. The starting material was peripheral blood, obtained in the first trimester of pregnancy. CDR3 loop: CASSSPGQGEKLFF. CDR3 DNA: TGTGCCAGTAGTAGCCCGGGACAGGGTGAAAAACTGTTTTTT.